The clone carrying this TCR beta chain was counted a few times. Antigen unknown. RNA transcripts served as template for amplifying TCR beta CDR3 sequences. HTBI primers were used in a first-round RT-PCR, which preceded a second-round multiplex PCR. TCRdb fed the multiplex PCR reads into MiXCR, producing one record per CDR3 protein. The table has around 1,200,000 distinct CDR3 sequences, about 40% seen once. The data were obtained in a study of Graves' ophthalmopathy and Graves' hyperthyroidism. Between the trimmed V and J ends, which lost 8 bases and 7 bases, there was a span of 9 bases. This CDR3 has 11 amino acids. Looked up from germline, CDR1 is LNHDA and CDR2 is SQIVND (reference sequence). Study outcomes and limitations: In blood appeared most of the expanded thyroid clonotypes whose frequency exceeded 0.001. Ophthalmopathy could be told apart from stable hyperthyroidism by a 13-signature model (about 88% sensitivity, around 84% specificity). The model predicted progression of ophthalmopathy with a sensitivity of just over 70%, and its specificity was about 76%.

The gene calls are TRBV19 and TRBJ1-5; D unresolved. The sequencing input was peripheral blood or thyroid tissue (not recorded which). This TCR was recovered from an adult man with Graves' hyperthyroidism. This CDR3 reads CASFTGQPQHF. In DNA form, the CDR3 reads TGTGCCAGTTTCACCGGGCAGCCCCAGCATTTT.